This T cell receptor (beta chain) comes out of a study of regulatory T cells in long-lasting Graves disease. Time point reported: newly diagnosed GD, antithyroid drugs for less than 3 months. RNA extracted from PBMCs served as the sequencing template. This clonotype has at least ten counts. Its antigen is as yet unknown. Study-wide findings and caveats: Graves' patients with persistent disease showed TCR diversity lower than patients newly diagnosed.

With iRepertoire HTBI primers and Arm-PCR of CDR3 regions, TCR beta libraries were built. TCRdb redid the calling of the multiplex PCR reads with MiXCR, one entry per CDR3 protein. The repertoire has about 220,000 distinct CDR3 sequences, approximately 18% of them found once; the top ten carry about an eighth. These same records also appear under a second study, on T cells in Graves' hyperthyroidism and ophthalmopathy. In that study: Carried out on the TCR CDR3, a first-round RT-PCR used the HTBI primer set.

The receptor comes from a woman in her 30s with Graves disease. Source: peripheral blood mononuclear cells (PBMCs), taken at new diagnosis, from a patient treated with antithyroid drugs.

Here the CDR3 DNA reads TGTGCCAGCAGTGCCGACAGGGTCTACGAGCAGTACTTC. This codes for CASSADRVYEQYF. The chain has TRBV25-1 and TRBJ2-7; 7 bases fit TRBD1. Germline values: CDR1 MGHDK, CDR2 SYGVNS. With 4 bases clipped from V and 3 bases from J, the junction kept 3 bases outside the gene matches. This CDR3 contains 13 residues.